This TCR beta chain was retrieved from a study of beta chain features in type 1 diabetes. Study results and caveats: The cDNA sequencing approach could over-represent high-TCR-expressing cells. Type 1 diabetes patients had TCRB CDR3s that were shorter (moderately but significantly so) in all four CD4+ subsets.

Expressed TCRB transcripts were sequenced after all isolated RNA was converted to cDNA. The method was immunoSEQ multiplex PCR; TCRdb's version includes in-frame clones alone and lacks a portion of them. The data hold around 160,000 clones, with about 8.3% observed a single time. The CDR3 runs to 14 residues. Per germline, CDR1 SGHDT and CDR2 YYEEEE. Trimming removed 0 bases from V and 5 bases from J, with 8 bases in between. Note on this clone: What it binds is not known.

Blood was collected once per donor into heparin, averaging approximately 110 mL. A CD45RO/CCR7/CD25/CD127/CD95/CD27 panel sorted naive, central memory, regulatory and stem cell-like memory CD4+ cells. Sorted cells reached over 95% purity in every population. This sequence originates from a woman between 18 and 29 years old with type 1 diabetes. Material: central memory CD4+ T cells from blood. V and J are TRBV5-6 and TRBJ1-4; D remains unclear. Here the CDR3 reads CASSLAQWNEKLFF. CDR3 DNA sequence: TGTGCCAGCAGCTTGGCGCAGTGGAATGAAAAACTGTTTTTT.